A single sample gave rise to the 2 T cell receptor beta chains below, sequenced in a study of tissue T cells after allogeneic stem cell transplantation. Sequencing was performed with immunoSEQ multiplex PCR; in TCRdb, only in-frame clones are kept and a portion is missing. This repertoire shows about 25,000 clones, 73% found once; its top ten account for 6% to 8.5%. The sample here was tissue from the ileum, taken at autopsy. The receptors originated from a female donor at least 60 years old with lung cancer.

This chain joins TRBV2 and TRBJ2-7; tentatively, D is TRBD1 (5 bases). Trimming left V 10 bases short and J 1 base short, with 11 bases between. CDR3 length: 12 residues. CDR1 and CDR2 from the germline V gene are SNHLY and FYNNEI. CDR3 region: CAISGASYEQYF. The CDR3 DNA is TGTGCCATCTCTGGGGCGTCCTACGAGCAGTACTTC.

The chain links TRBV5-4 to TRBJ2-3, with 8 bases aligning to TRBD2. Germline-derived CDR1 and CDR2 are SGHNT and YYREEE (reference sequence). CDR3 length equals 16 residues. Losses at the gene ends were 3 bases for V and 0 bases for J; bases not matched to a gene: 6. The CDR3 DNA is TGTGCCAGCAGCTACCCGGCTAGCGGGAGCACAGATACGCAGTATTTT. Translated, it gives CASSYPASGSTDTQYF.